This T cell receptor beta chain derives from a study of blood T cell repertoires in COVID-19. V gave up 5 bases and J gave up 7 bases, with 12 bases separating them. In germline, CDR1 is GTSNPN, CDR2 SVGIG (reference sequence). CDR3 size: 13 residues. The assay was immunoSEQ multiplex PCR, and TCRdb's table has in-frame clones only and misses some. The sample holds roughly 520,000 clones, roughly 90% seen once. Sequencing was carried out using PBMCs or T cells enriched from blood (not recorded which). The clonotype comes from a woman in her 40s who had recovered from COVID-19. The chain combines TRBV30 with TRBJ1-6; no definite D call. The CDR3 sequence: CAWAGRKNSPLHF. The CDR3, as DNA: TGTGCCTGGGCGGGGAGAAAGAATTCACCCCTCCACTTT. The full variable domain, completed using reference TRBV30 and TRBJ1-6, is SQTIHQWPATLVQPVGSPLSLECTVEGTSNPNLYWYRQAAGRGLQLLFYSVGIGQISSEVPQNLSASRPQDRQFILSSKKLLLSDSGFYLCAWAGRKNSPLHFGNGTRLTVT.